This T cell receptor beta chain is from a study of cytomegalovirus exposure and HLA in healthy donors. Notes on the study in general: There were some public TCRs occurring in many donors, but most TCR sequences were rare. Sequencing likely generated an artifact that appeared as a cluster of highly shared sequence variants. Later analysis associated a missense DCLRE1C variant with TCR beta V- and J-gene trimming. Later analysis suggested links between common viral pathogens and several top significant clusters.

Trimming removed 6 bases from V and 0 bases from J, with 11 bases in between. Germline loops: CDR1 MGHRA, CDR2 YSYEKL. The CDR3 totals 14 residues. Only a few counts were recorded for this clone. The antigen remains undetermined. It was with 60 Vbeta and 13 Jbeta primers that the PCR ran. Method: immunoSEQ multiplex PCR; TCRdb's copy keeps in-frame clones and lacks some. The profile covers around 150,000 clones, with 75% to 80% appearing a single time and about 1.8% taken by the ten largest. The specimen was PBMCs. The chain has TRBV4-1 and TRBJ1-1; no firm D call. This receptor was taken from a woman in her twenties or thirties in good health and CMV-seronegative. CDR3: CASSLQFMNTEAFF. The CDR3 bases are TGCGCCAGCAGTCTACAGTTTATGAACACTGAAGCTTTCTTT.